The clone carrying this T cell receptor beta chain has a single count. These data are taken from a study of blood T cell repertoires in COVID-19. Study-wide context: T cells, B-cell-depleted T cells, or PBMCs supplied cDNA or gDNA.

Original analysis: Estimation of nucleated cell counts relied on the amplification of reference gene primers. Produced via immunoSEQ multiplex PCR; TCRdb's table is partial and in-frame only. V and J calls and clone size come straight from that table; D and trimming were deduced from the DNA. The sample comprises 250,000 to 300,000 clones, roughly 85% of which are singletons, and approximately 2% rests with the top ten. CDR3 size: 14 residues. Germline V gene data show CDR1 as LGHDT and CDR2 as YNNKEL (reference sequence). V lost 5 bases and J 3 bases, leaving 13 bases between the germline ends. The participants were between about 18 and 90 years old and came from some 25 US areas. Symptom resolution, clearance, or two negative PCRs marked the recovered donors of Cohort 3.

V gene TRBV3-1 (or the pseudogene TRBV3-2) combines with J gene TRBJ1-1, with a possible D match to TRBD1 (6 bases). This sequence was found in a woman aged 45-59 years who had recovered from COVID-19. Sample: PBMCs or T cells enriched from blood (not recorded which). CDR3 protein: CASSSGQWDTEAFF. CDR3 nucleotides: TGTGCCAGCAGCTCAGGACAGTGGGACACTGAAGCTTTCTTT.